This T cell receptor delta chain was documented in a study of gamma-delta chains in newborns, infants, children. Study information: Microbial exposure reportedly drives polyclonal innate γδ T cell expansion after birth.

A note on this clone: With a much larger clone just one base away, this may be a read error.

With CATT, TCRdb re-called clones from the reads. The sample records about 3,200 delta-chain clones, 40% to 65% being singletons. This clonotype originated in a child who received the measles vaccine. Sequencing input: blood.

The CDR3 protein is CALGELRGVLLGEPELIF. CDR3 nucleotide sequence: TGTGCTCTTGGGGAACTTAGAGGAGTCCTACTAGGGGAACCCGAACTCATCTTT. V is TRDV1 and J is TRDJ1; tentatively, D is TRDD2 (6 bases). Germline V gene data show CDR1 as TSWWSYY and CDR2 as QGS. The CDR3 covers 18 residues. V lost 0 bases and J 9 bases, leaving 26 bases between the germline ends.